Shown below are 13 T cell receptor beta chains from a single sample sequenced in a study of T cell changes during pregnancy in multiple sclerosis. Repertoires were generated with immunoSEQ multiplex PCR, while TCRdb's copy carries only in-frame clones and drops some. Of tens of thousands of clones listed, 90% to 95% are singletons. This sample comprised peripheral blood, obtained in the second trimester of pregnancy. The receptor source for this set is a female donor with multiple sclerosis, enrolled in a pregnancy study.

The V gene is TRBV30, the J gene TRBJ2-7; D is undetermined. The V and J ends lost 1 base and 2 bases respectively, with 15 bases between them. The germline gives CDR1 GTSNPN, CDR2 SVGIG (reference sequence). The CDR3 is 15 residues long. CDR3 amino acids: CAWSDLNSQTYEQYF. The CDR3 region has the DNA TGTGCCTGGAGTGATCTCAACAGCCAGACCTACGAGCAGTACTTC.

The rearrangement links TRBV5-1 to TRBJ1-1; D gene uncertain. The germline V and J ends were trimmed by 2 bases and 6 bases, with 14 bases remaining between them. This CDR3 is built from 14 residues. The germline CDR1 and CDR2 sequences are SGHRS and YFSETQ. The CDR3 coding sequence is TGCGCCAGCAGCTTATCAGGCCCTTGGGCTGAAGCTTTCTTT. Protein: CASSLSGPWAEAFF.

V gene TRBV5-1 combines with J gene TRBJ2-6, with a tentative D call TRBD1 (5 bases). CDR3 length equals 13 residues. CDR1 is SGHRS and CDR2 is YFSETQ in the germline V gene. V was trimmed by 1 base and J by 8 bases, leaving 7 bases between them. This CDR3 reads CASSLQGSNVLTF. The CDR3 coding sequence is TGCGCCAGCAGCTTGCAGGGCTCCAACGTCCTGACTTTC.

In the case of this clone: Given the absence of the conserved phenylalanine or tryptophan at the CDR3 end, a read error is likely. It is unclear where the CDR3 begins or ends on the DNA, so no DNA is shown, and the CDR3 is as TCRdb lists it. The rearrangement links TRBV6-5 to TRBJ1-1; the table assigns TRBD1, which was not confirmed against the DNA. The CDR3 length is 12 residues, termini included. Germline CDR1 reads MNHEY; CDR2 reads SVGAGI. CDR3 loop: CASIRFGRQQPT.

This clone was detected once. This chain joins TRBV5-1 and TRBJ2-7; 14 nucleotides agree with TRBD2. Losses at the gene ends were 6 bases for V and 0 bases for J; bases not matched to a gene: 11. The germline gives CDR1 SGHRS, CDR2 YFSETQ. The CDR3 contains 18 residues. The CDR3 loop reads CASNIGGLAGVSSYEQYF. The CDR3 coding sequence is TGCGCCAGCAACATTGGGGGACTAGCGGGAGTCAGCTCCTACGAGCAGTACTTC.

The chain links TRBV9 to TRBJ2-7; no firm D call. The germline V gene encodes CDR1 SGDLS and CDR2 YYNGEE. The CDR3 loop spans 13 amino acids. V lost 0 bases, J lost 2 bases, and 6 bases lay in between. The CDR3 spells CASSVGVTYEQYF. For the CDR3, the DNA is TGTGCCAGCAGCGTAGGAGTAACCTACGAGCAGTACTTC.

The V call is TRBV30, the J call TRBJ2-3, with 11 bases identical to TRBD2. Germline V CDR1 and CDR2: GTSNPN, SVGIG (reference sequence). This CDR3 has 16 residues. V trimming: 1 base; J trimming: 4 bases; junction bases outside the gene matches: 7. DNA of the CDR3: TGTGCCTGGAGTGATGAGTTAGCGGGAGGGCCAGATACGCAGTATTTT. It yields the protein CAWSDELAGGPDTQYF.

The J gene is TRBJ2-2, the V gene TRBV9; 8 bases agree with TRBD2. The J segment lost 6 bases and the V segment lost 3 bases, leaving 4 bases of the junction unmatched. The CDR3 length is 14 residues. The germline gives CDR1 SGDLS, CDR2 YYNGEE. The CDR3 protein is CASSGSGSPGELFF. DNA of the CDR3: TGTGCCAGCAGCGGCAGCGGGAGCCCCGGGGAGCTGTTTTTT.

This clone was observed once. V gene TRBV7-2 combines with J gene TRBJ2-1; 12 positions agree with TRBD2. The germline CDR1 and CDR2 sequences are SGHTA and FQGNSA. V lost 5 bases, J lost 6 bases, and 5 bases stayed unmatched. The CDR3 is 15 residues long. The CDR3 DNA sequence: TGTGCCAGCAGCCGTAGGACTAGCGGGGTCAATGAGCAGTTCTTC. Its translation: CASSRRTSGVNEQFF.

CDR3 nucleotides: TGTGCCAGCTCCCCGGGAGGAAGCAATCAGCCCCAGCATTTT. Residues: CASSPGGSNQPQHF. The V gene is TRBV27, the J gene TRBJ1-5; the D is unclear. V was clipped by 8 bases and J by 1 base, with 12 bases between them. Germline assignment: CDR1 MNHEY and CDR2 SMNVEV (reference sequence). The CDR3 length is 14 residues.

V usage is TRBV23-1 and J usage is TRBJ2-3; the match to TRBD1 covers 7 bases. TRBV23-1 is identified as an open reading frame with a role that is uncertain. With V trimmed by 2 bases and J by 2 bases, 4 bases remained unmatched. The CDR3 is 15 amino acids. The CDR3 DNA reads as TGCGCCAGCAGTCAACCGGGACAGTACACAGATACGCAGTATTTT. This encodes CASSQPGQYTDTQYF.

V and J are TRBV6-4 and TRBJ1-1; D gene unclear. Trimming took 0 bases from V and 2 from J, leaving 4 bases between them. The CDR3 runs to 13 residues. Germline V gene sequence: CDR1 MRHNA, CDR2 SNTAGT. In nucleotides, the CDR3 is TGTGCCAGCAGTGACTCGTCAAACACTGAAGCTTTCTTT. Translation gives CASSDSSNTEAFF.

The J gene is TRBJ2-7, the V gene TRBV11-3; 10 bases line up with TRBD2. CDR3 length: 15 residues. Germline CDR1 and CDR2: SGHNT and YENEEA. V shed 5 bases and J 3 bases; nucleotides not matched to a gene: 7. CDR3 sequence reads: CASSPSAGGFYEQYF. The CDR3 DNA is TGTGCCAGCAGCCCGTCAGCGGGAGGGTTCTACGAGCAGTACTTC.